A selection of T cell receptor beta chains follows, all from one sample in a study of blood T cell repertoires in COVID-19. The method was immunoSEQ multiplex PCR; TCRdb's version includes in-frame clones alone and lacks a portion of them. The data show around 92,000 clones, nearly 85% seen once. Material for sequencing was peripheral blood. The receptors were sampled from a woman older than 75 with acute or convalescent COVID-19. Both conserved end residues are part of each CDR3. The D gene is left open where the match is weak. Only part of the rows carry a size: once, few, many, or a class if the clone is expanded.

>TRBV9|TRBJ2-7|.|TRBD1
CASSRDRGYEQYF
TGTGCCAGCAGTCGGGACAGGGGGTACGAGCAGTACTTC
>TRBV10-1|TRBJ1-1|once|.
CASSDHQSTEAFF
TGCGCCAGCAGTGACCATCAATCCACTGAAGCTTTCTTT
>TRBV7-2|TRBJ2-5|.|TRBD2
CASSFLAGGPRQETQYF
TGTGCCAGCAGCTTCTTAGCGGGAGGGCCGAGGCAAGAGACCCAGTACTTC
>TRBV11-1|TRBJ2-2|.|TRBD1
CASSSPGQGPTGELFF
TGTGCCAGCAGCTCGCCGGGACAGGGACCCACCGGGGAGCTGTTTTTT
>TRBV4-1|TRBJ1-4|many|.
CASSQNPGSREKLFF
TGCGCCAGCAGCCAAAATCCAGGGTCTCGGGAAAAACTGTTTTTT
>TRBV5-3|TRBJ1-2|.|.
CARSLCVRGFWYGPWGYTF
TGTGCCAGAAGCTTGTGTGTGAGGGGGTTTTGGTACGGGCCCTGGGGCTACACCTTC
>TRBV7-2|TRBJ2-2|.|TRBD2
CASSLPTGGTGELFF
TGTGCCAGCAGCCTCCCTACGGGAGGGACCGGGGAGCTGTTTTTT
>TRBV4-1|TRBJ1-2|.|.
CASSHDIQGPANYGYTF
TGCGCCAGCAGCCATGATATACAGGGCCCAGCTAACTATGGCTACACCTTC
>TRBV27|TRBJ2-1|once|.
CASSPRRGGNEQFF
TGTGCCAGCAGCCCCCGGAGGGGAGGCAATGAGCAGTTCTTC
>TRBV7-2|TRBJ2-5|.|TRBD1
CASSSRGTGEETQYF
TGTGCCAGCAGCTCGAGGGGGACAGGGGAAGAGACCCAGTACTTC
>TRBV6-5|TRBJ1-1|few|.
CASATRERNTEAFF
TGTGCCAGCGCTACGCGGGAAAGGAACACTGAAGCTTTCTTT
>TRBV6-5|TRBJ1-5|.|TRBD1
CASRPAGTGYQPQHF
TGTGCCAGCAGACCAGCCGGGACAGGGTACCAGCCCCAGCATTTT
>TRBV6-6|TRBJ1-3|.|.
CASSYGETNTIYF
TGTGCCAGCAGTTATGGGGAGACAAACACCATATATTTT
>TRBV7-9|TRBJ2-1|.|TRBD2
CATGLAGVGEQFF
TGTGCCACGGGACTAGCGGGAGTGGGTGAGCAGTTCTTC
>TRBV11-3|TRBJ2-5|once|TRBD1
CASSARQGSETQYF
TGTGCCAGCAGCGCTAGACAGGGGTCAGAGACCCAGTACTTC
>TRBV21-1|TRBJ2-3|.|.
CASSKDRTSGYSTDTQYF
TGTGCCAGCAGCAAAGATAGGACTAGCGGATATAGCACAGATACGCAGTATTTT
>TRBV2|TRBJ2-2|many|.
CASSPQWSTGELFF
TGTGCCAGCAGTCCCCAGTGGAGCACCGGGGAGCTGTTTTTT
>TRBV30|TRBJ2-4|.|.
CAWNAIAKNIQYF
TGTGCCTGGAATGCGATAGCCAAAAACATTCAGTACTTC
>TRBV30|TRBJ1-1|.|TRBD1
CAWSVRGGTAFF
TGTGCCTGGAGTGTAAGAGGGGGCACGGCTTTCTTT
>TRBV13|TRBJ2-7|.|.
CASSLLGEQYF
TGTGCCAGCAGCCTTCTCGGGGAGCAGTACTTC
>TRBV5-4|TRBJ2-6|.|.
CASNPRDSGANVLTF
TGTGCCAGCAACCCCCGGGACTCTGGGGCCAACGTCCTGACTTTC
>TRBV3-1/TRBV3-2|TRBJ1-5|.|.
CASSQGPGTQYSNQPQHF
TGTGCCAGCAGCCAAGGCCCCGGGACACAATATAGCAATCAGCCCCAGCATTTT
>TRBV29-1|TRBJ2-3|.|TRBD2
CSVASGADTQYF
TGCAGCGTAGCCAGCGGGGCAGATACGCAGTATTTT
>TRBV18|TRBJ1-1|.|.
CASSPGGDTEAFF
TGTGCCAGCTCACCGGGAGGGGACACTGAAGCTTTCTTT
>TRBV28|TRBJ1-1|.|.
CASRGRMNTEAFF
TGTGCCAGCAGGGGCCGTATGAACACTGAAGCTTTCTTT
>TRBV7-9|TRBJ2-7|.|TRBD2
CASSAAGGTYEQYF
TGTGCCAGCAGCGCCGCGGGGGGGACCTACGAGCAGTACTTC
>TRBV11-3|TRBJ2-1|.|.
CASSLIPPPYNEQFF
TGTGCCAGCAGCTTAATCCCCCCTCCCTACAATGAGCAGTTCTTC
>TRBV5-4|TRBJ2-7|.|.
CASSLDSGTYEQYF
TGTGCCAGCAGCTTGGATAGCGGAACCTACGAGCAGTACTTC
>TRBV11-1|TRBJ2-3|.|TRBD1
CASSFRGQGSGTQYF
TGTGCCAGCAGCTTTAGGGGACAGGGGAGTGGTACGCAGTATTTT
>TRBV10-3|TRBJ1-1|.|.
CAISERDKNTEAFF
TGTGCCATCAGTGAACGAGACAAGAACACTGAAGCTTTCTTT
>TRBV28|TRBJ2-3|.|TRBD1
CASWDRVIADTQYF
TGTGCCAGCTGGGACAGGGTGATAGCAGATACGCAGTATTTT
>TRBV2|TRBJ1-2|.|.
CAPHREAYGYTF
TGTGCCCCGCACAGGGAAGCCTATGGCTACACCTTC
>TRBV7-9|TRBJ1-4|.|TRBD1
CASSFGTGANEKLFF
TGTGCCAGCAGCTTCGGGACAGGAGCTAATGAAAAACTGTTTTTT
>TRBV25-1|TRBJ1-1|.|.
CASSEAGRYGEAFF
TGTGCCAGCAGTGAGGCAGGGCGATATGGTGAAGCTTTCTTT
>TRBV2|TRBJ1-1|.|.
CASGHSLMNTEAFF
TGTGCCAGCGGGCACAGTCTTATGAACACTGAAGCTTTCTTT
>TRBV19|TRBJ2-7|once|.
CASSLRGRGGATEQYF
TGTGCCAGTAGCCTCCGGGGACGAGGGGGGGCCACCGAGCAGTACTTC
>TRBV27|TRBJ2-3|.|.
CASSFFSGTDTQYF
TGTGCCAGCAGTTTTTTCAGCGGTACAGATACGCAGTATTTT
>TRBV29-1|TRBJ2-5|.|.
CSVESPGEEETQYF
TGCAGCGTTGAATCCCCGGGAGAGGAGGAGACCCAGTACTTC
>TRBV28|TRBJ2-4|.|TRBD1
CASSSGQGLAKNIQYF
TGTGCCAGCAGTTCAGGACAGGGCCTGGCCAAAAACATTCAGTACTTC
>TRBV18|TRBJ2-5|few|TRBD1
CASSPNRGLEETQYF
TGTGCCAGCTCACCAAACAGGGGGCTTGAAGAGACCCAGTACTTC
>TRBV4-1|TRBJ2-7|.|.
CASSPTGDRYEQYF
TGCGCCAGCAGCCCGACAGGCGACCGCTACGAGCAGTACTTC
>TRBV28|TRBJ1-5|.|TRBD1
CASSLQWTGNQPQHF
TGTGCCAGCAGTCTCCAATGGACAGGAAATCAGCCCCAGCATTTT
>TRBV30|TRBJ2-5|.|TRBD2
CAWSALAGGETQYF
TGTGCCTGGAGTGCACTAGCGGGAGGAGAGACCCAGTACTTC
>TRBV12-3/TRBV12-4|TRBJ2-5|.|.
CASSTPPGETQYF
TGTGCCAGCAGCACACCCCCCGGGGAGACCCAGTACTTC
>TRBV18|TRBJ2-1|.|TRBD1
CASSSTGWNEQFF
TGTGCCAGCTCATCGACAGGGTGGAATGAGCAGTTCTTC
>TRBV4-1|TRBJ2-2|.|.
CASSHPTGEADTGELFF
TGCGCCAGCAGCCACCCGACGGGGGAGGCGGACACCGGGGAGCTGTTTTTT
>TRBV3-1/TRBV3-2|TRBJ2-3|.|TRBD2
CASSPSGRGADTQYF
TGTGCCAGCAGCCCCAGCGGGAGAGGGGCAGATACGCAGTATTTT
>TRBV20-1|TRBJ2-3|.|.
CSASGGASTDTQYF
TGCAGTGCTAGTGGCGGGGCCAGCACAGATACGCAGTATTTT
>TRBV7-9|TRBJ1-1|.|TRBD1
CASSRSGGLTEAFF
TGTGCCAGCAGCCGGTCAGGGGGCTTAACTGAAGCTTTCTTT